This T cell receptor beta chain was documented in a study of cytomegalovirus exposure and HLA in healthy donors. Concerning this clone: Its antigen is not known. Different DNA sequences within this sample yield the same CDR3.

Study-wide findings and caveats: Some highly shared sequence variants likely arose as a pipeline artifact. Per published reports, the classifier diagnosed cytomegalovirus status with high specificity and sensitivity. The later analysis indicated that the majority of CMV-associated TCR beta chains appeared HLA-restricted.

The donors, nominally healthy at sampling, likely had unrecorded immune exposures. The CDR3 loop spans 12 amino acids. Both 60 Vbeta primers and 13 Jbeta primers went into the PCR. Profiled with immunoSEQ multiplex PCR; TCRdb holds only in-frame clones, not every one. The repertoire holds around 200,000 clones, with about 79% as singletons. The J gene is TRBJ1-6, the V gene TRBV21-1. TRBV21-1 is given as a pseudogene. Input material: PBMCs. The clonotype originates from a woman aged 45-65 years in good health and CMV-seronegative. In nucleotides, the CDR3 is TGCGCCAGCAGCTCCAGCGGATCACCCCTCCACTTT. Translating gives CASSSSGSPLHF.